The TCR beta chain described here comes from a study of blood T cell repertoires in COVID-19. Study-wide background: Researchers got acute and convalescent COVID-19 samples from the United States, Italy and Spain. PBMCs, B-cell-depleted T cells, or T cells were the source of the cDNA or gDNA that made up the material.

Original handling: Amplification from reference gene primers served as the basis for estimated nucleated cell counts. The protocol was immunoSEQ multiplex PCR, while the TCRdb copy is restricted to in-frame clones and leaves out a portion. V and J calls and clone size come straight from that table; D and trimming were deduced from the DNA. Of over 75,000 clones detected, 70% to 90% appear once; the ten largest clones hold 4% to 5%. The clonotype comes from a human donor with COVID-19, enrolled during active disease. The donor label of this sample is uncertain. Sequencing was performed on peripheral blood.

CDR3 protein: CASSSGRAANTEAFF. In DNA, the CDR3 is TGTGCCAGCAGCTCCGGGAGAGCGGCTAACACTGAAGCTTTCTTT. The genes are TRBV11-3 and TRBJ1-1; D uncertain. This CDR3 is built from 15 residues. Per germline, CDR1 SGHNT and CDR2 YENEEA. The V gene lost 4 bases and the J gene lost 2 bases, with 14 bases spanning the gap.